This T cell receptor (beta chain) is drawn from a study of blood T cells in healthy people across ages. Study-wide results and limits: The CMV status of each donor remained undetermined, and this could have confounded shifts in expanded clonotypes. Significant beta diversity loss was already apparent by age 40, declining roughly linearly. Aged donors had fewer naive CD4+ cells and lower diversity than long-lived donors.

The use of a sample-barcoded 5' primer and a J-beta primer mix characterized a second PCR of about 7 to 12 cycles. TCRdb ran MiXCR on the 5' RACE reads and lists one entry per CDR3 protein. This sample has about 1 million distinct CDR3 sequences, with more than 40% found just once. A remark on this clonotype: Its antigen is as yet unknown.

V was shortened by 0 bases and J by 6 bases, with 12 bases between the two germline ends. In germline, CDR1 is LNHNV, CDR2 YYDKDF (reference sequence). This CDR3 region has 14 residues. The sequenced material came from blood. This sequence originates from an older woman in good health. The chain is built from TRBV15 and TRBJ2-7; no clear D. The CDR3 sequence: CATSRDLKVREQYF. The CDR3 region has the DNA TGTGCCACCAGCAGAGATCTGAAGGTTCGCGAGCAGTACTTC.